This T cell receptor beta chain was captured in a study of T cell changes during pregnancy in multiple sclerosis. The germline V gene has CDR1 MGHRA and CDR2 YSYEKL. CDR3 size: 14 residues. V gave up 2 bases and J gave up 0 bases, with 5 bases separating them. Produced via immunoSEQ multiplex PCR; TCRdb's table is partial and in-frame only. This repertoire shows about 92,000 clones, more than 85% found once; its top ten account for over 1.5%. The sequences come from peripheral blood, collected in the first trimester of pregnancy. This sequence joins TRBV4-1 and TRBJ2-4; D unresolved. The TCR originated in a female donor with multiple sclerosis, enrolled in a pregnancy study. CDR3 in amino acids: CASSQPVAKNIQYF. The CDR3 DNA reads TGCGCCAGCAGCCAACCAGTAGCCAAAAACATTCAGTACTTC.